The rows below give T cell receptor beta chains drawn from one sample of a study of blood T cell repertoires in COVID-19. Repertoires were generated with immunoSEQ multiplex PCR, while TCRdb's copy carries only in-frame clones and drops some. Of roughly 250,000 clones in the sample, approximately 83% were seen once. Sequenced material: PBMCs or T cells enriched from blood (not recorded which). These receptors all stem from a woman between 50 and 59 years old who had recovered from COVID-19. CDR3s include the opening cysteine and the closing phenylalanine or tryptophan. Fields, in order: clone size, V gene, D gene, J gene, CDR3 protein, CDR3 DNA. D genes are given only for firm matches. Clone size appears in some rows only: once, few, many, or a class for an expanded clone.

size: -; V: TRBV7-9; D: -; J: TRBJ2-1; CDR3: CASSSPQPGYNEQFF; DNA: TGTGCCAGCAGCTCCCCTCAGCCAGGTTACAATGAGCAGTTCTTC
size: many; V: TRBV15; D: TRBD1; J: TRBJ1-1; CDR3: CATSRQGETEAFF; DNA: TGTGCCACCAGCAGACAGGGGGAAACTGAAGCTTTCTTT
size: -; V: TRBV11-3; D: -; J: TRBJ1-4; CDR3: CASSLDLVLNEKLFF; DNA: TGTGCCAGCAGCTTAGATTTAGTGCTTAATGAAAAACTGTTTTTT
size: once; V: TRBV7-2; D: -; J: TRBJ2-3; CDR3: CASSLRGPGMDTQYF; DNA: TGTGCCAGCAGCTTGCGGGGTCCGGGTATGGATACGCAGTATTTT
size: -; V: TRBV6-5; D: -; J: TRBJ1-1; CDR3: CASALEAPRNTEAFF; DNA: TGTGCCAGCGCTTTAGAGGCGCCTAGAAACACTGAAGCTTTCTTT
size: -; V: TRBV5-1; D: TRBD1; J: TRBJ2-7; CDR3: CASSLGTGIIYEQYF; DNA: TGCGCCAGCAGCCTCGGGACAGGGATTATCTACGAGCAGTACTTC
size: -; V: TRBV19; D: TRBD1; J: TRBJ1-2; CDR3: CASSNSGGADGYTF; DNA: TGTGCCAGTAGTAACTCAGGGGGCGCAGATGGCTACACCTTC
size: -; V: TRBV5-1; D: -; J: TRBJ2-5; CDR3: CASSSQETQYF; DNA: TGCGCCAGCAGCTCTCAAGAGACCCAGTACTTC
size: -; V: TRBV3-1/TRBV3-2; D: -; J: TRBJ2-7; CDR3: CASSRGLERVYEQYF; DNA: TGTGCCAGCAGCCGAGGACTGGAGAGGGTATACGAGCAGTACTTC
size: -; V: TRBV5-1; D: -; J: TRBJ1-2; CDR3: CASSEDGIRDGYTF; DNA: TGCGCCAGCAGCGAGGACGGGATACGAGATGGCTACACCTTC
size: -; V: TRBV28; D: -; J: TRBJ1-1; CDR3: CASKDTLTEAFF; DNA: TGTGCCAGCAAGGACACCCTCACTGAAGCTTTCTTT
size: -; V: TRBV27; D: TRBD2; J: TRBJ2-1; CDR3: CASSSSGGPFEQFF; DNA: TGTGCCAGCAGTTCATCGGGAGGGCCGTTTGAGCAGTTCTTC
size: -; V: TRBV28; D: TRBD1; J: TRBJ2-7; CDR3: CASSYPDDRGISYEQYF; DNA: TGTGCCAGCAGTTATCCTGACGACAGGGGGATTTCCTACGAGCAGTACTTC
size: -; V: TRBV4-2; D: TRBD1; J: TRBJ1-4; CDR3: CVSSPDRGWGEKLFF; DNA: TGTGTCAGCAGCCCCGACAGGGGCTGGGGTGAAAAACTGTTTTTT
size: -; V: TRBV19; D: TRBD2; J: TRBJ2-7; CDR3: CASSLTLAGGPGGEQYF; DNA: TGTGCCAGTAGTCTGACGCTAGCGGGAGGGCCCGGAGGGGAGCAGTACTTC
size: -; V: TRBV28; D: -; J: TRBJ2-1; CDR3: CASSLSGAPYNEQFF; DNA: TGTGCCAGCAGTTTATCAGGGGCACCCTACAATGAGCAGTTCTTC
size: -; V: TRBV29-1; D: -; J: TRBJ2-3; CDR3: CSVGGGAPDTQYF; DNA: TGCAGCGTTGGAGGGGGGGCGCCCGATACGCAGTATTTT
size: -; V: TRBV10-2; D: -; J: TRBJ2-7; CDR3: CASTTGLDSYEQYF; DNA: TGCGCCAGCACCACCGGACTTGATTCCTACGAGCAGTACTTC
size: -; V: TRBV19; D: -; J: TRBJ2-7; CDR3: CASSRQGTYEQYF; DNA: TGTGCCAGTAGTCGGCAGGGAACCTACGAGCAGTACTTC
size: -; V: TRBV19; D: TRBD1; J: TRBJ1-6; CDR3: CASSTGTGKSPLHF; DNA: TGTGCCAGTAGTACAGGGACAGGGAAATCACCCCTCCACTTT
size: -; V: TRBV12-5; D: TRBD2; J: TRBJ2-5; CDR3: CASGLGGGGPQETQYF; DNA: TGTGCTAGTGGTTTGGGCGGGGGGGGTCCCCAAGAGACCCAGTACTTC
size: -; V: TRBV2; D: -; J: TRBJ2-3; CDR3: CASTWGGGTDTQYF; DNA: TGTGCCAGCACTTGGGGCGGGGGCACAGATACGCAGTATTTT
size: -; V: TRBV28; D: TRBD2; J: TRBJ2-3; CDR3: CASSLGLTSGNADTQYF; DNA: TGTGCCAGCAGTTTAGGCCTGACTAGCGGGAATGCAGATACGCAGTATTTT
size: -; V: TRBV5-1; D: TRBD1; J: TRBJ1-6; CDR3: CASSADRVSLHF; DNA: TGCGCCAGCAGCGCGGACAGGGTGTCCCTCCACTTT
size: -; V: TRBV6-2/TRBV6-3; D: TRBD2; J: TRBJ2-3; CDR3: CASSYGATSGTTDTQYF; DNA: TGTGCCAGCAGTTACGGCGCGACTAGCGGGACCACAGATACGCAGTATTTT
size: -; V: TRBV19; D: TRBD1; J: TRBJ2-1; CDR3: CASNLGTAYNEQFF; DNA: TGTGCCAGCAACTTGGGGACAGCCTACAATGAGCAGTTCTTC
size: -; V: TRBV18; D: -; J: TRBJ1-1; CDR3: CASSPGSEAFF; DNA: TGTGCCAGCTCACCGGGCAGTGAAGCTTTCTTT
size: -; V: TRBV5-8; D: TRBD2; J: TRBJ2-1; CDR3: CASSVSGSSYNEQFF; DNA: TGTGCCAGCAGCGTGAGCGGGAGTTCCTACAATGAGCAGTTCTTC
size: -; V: TRBV5-1; D: -; J: TRBJ2-7; CDR3: CASTGPYSYEQYF; DNA: TGCGCCAGCACAGGTCCCTACTCCTACGAGCAGTACTTC
size: -; V: TRBV28; D: -; J: TRBJ1-5; CDR3: CASFSVKGWNQPQHF; DNA: TGTGCCAGCTTTAGCGTCAAAGGATGGAATCAGCCCCAGCATTTT
size: -; V: TRBV3-1/TRBV3-2; D: -; J: TRBJ1-1; CDR3: CASTIHKGWTEAFF; DNA: TGTGCCAGCACCATCCACAAGGGGTGGACTGAAGCTTTCTTT
size: -; V: TRBV5-1; D: TRBD2; J: TRBJ2-1; CDR3: CASSSAGPGNEQFF; DNA: TGCGCCAGCAGCTCAGCGGGGCCAGGCAATGAGCAGTTCTTC
size: -; V: TRBV30; D: TRBD1; J: TRBJ2-5; CDR3: CAWSSGDRYQETQYF; DNA: TGTGCCTGGAGTTCTGGGGACAGGTACCAAGAGACCCAGTACTTC
size: -; V: TRBV5-1; D: TRBD1; J: TRBJ2-7; CDR3: CASSLVGTGDEQYF; DNA: TGCGCCAGCAGCTTGGTAGGGACAGGGGACGAGCAGTACTTC
size: -; V: TRBV9; D: -; J: TRBJ1-1; CDR3: CASNRVGNTEAFF; DNA: TGTGCCAGCAACCGAGTTGGGAACACTGAAGCTTTCTTT
size: -; V: TRBV3-1/TRBV3-2; D: -; J: TRBJ1-4; CDR3: CASSQMGLTNEKLFF; DNA: TGTGCCAGCAGCCAAATGGGGCTAACTAATGAAAAACTGTTTTTT
size: -; V: TRBV2; D: -; J: TRBJ2-3; CDR3: CASSEPLTDTQYF; DNA: TGTGCCAGCAGTGAACCCCTCACAGATACGCAGTATTTT
size: few; V: TRBV28; D: -; J: TRBJ1-5; CDR3: CASNYGNQPQHF; DNA: TGTGCCAGCAATTATGGCAATCAGCCCCAGCATTTT
size: -; V: TRBV10-3; D: -; J: TRBJ2-6; CDR3: CAISLAGANVLTF; DNA: TGTGCCATCAGCCTAGCTGGGGCCAACGTCCTGACTTTC
size: -; V: TRBV4-2; D: -; J: TRBJ1-4; CDR3: CASSHPEGREKLFF; DNA: TGTGCCAGCAGCCACCCGGAGGGGCGAGAAAAACTGTTTTTT